This paragraph reports one T cell receptor (beta chain). The sample belongs to a study of OX40 agonist ivuxolimab in advanced cancers. Between the trimmed V and J ends, which lost 6 bases and 7 bases, there was a span of 12 bases. This CDR3 comprises 11 residues. The germline V gene has CDR1 DFQATT and CDR2 SNEGSKA (reference sequence). The data were produced by immunoSEQ multiplex PCR, yet TCRdb's version contains in-frame clones alone and is incomplete. This repertoire shows some 96,000 clones, 70% to 90% found once; its top ten account for around 0.15%. This chain joins TRBV20-1 and TRBJ2-5; D could derive from TRBD1 or TRBD2 (5 bases each). The sequence was obtained from an adult with an advanced solid tumor such as melanoma, head and neck, liver or kidney cancer. Here the sequenced sample was CD4+ or CD8+ T cells sorted from blood, taken in a trial of the OX40 agonist ivuxolimab. CDR3 sequence reads: CSAGVRGTQYF. CDR3 bases: TGCAGTGCGGGGGTCCGGGGGACCCAGTACTTC.